The 19 T cell receptor beta chains below all came from one sample that was sequenced in a study of blood T cell repertoires in COVID-19. Assay: immunoSEQ multiplex PCR; the TCRdb copy retains only in-frame clones and omits some. The sample consists of about 100,000 clones, roughly 89% of them appearing once. The sample taken for sequencing was peripheral blood. The receptors shown here come from a man between 65 and 85 years old with acute or convalescent COVID-19.

As DNA, the CDR3 is TGTGCCAGCAGGCGACAGTTGAATCAGCCCCAGCATTTT. This encodes CASRRQLNQPQHF. J is TRBJ1-5 and V is TRBV6-5; D possibly corresponds to TRBD1 (5 bases). V lost 6 bases and J 4 bases, leaving 10 bases between the germline ends. The CDR3 sequence is 13 residues long. Germline assignment: CDR1 MNHEY and CDR2 SVGAGI.

The chain uses TRBV5-1 and TRBJ2-3; a weak D match, TRBD1 (5 bases). Trimming left V 9 bases short and J 1 base short, with 12 bases between. CDR3 length equals 13 residues. Germline V lookup: CDR1 SGHRS, CDR2 YFSETQ. The CDR3 DNA reads TGCGCCACACAACAGGAACGCACAGATACGCAGTATTTT. This sequence encodes CATQQERTDTQYF.

CDR3 bases: TGTGCCAGCAGCTTAGACGCGGTCCGCGATGGCTACACCTTC. Protein: CASSLDAVRDGYTF. The J gene is TRBJ1-2, the V gene TRBV11-2; D gene ambiguous. The CDR3 is 14 amino acids. From germline, CDR1 is SGHAT and CDR2 FQNNGV. The V end was cut by 0 bases, the J end by 6 bases, with 11 bases between.

The chain links TRBV6-5 to TRBJ1-2; TRBD1 is a possible D gene (6 bases). V was cut by 7 bases and J by 6 bases, with 15 bases left in between. The CDR3 covers 13 residues. CDR1 is MNHEY, CDR2 SVGAGI, per germline. The CDR3 spells CASTPRGAHGYTF. The DNA for the CDR3 is TGTGCCAGCACCCCCCGGGGGGCCCATGGCTACACCTTC.

The V gene is TRBV12-5, the J gene TRBJ2-1, with 15 bases that match TRBD2. The V and J ends lost 3 bases and 7 bases, in that order; junction bases with no gene match: 1. The V gene's germline CDR1 is LGHNT and CDR2 FRNRAP. There are 15 residues in the CDR3. CDR3: CASGFGTSGRNEQFF. CDR3 nucleotides: TGTGCTAGTGGTTTTGGGACTAGCGGGAGGAATGAGCAGTTCTTC. The full variable domain, rest sourced from reference TRBV12-5 and TRBJ2-1, is DARVTQTPRHKVTEMGQEVTMRCQPILGHNTVFWYRQTMMQGLELLAYFRNRAPLDDSGMPKDRFSAEMPDATLATLKIQPSEPRDSAVYFCASGFGTSGRNEQFFGPGTRLTVL.

V and J are TRBV5-1 and TRBJ2-7, with a tentative D call TRBD1 (5 bases). Trimming took off 0 bases at V and 1 base at J, with 8 bases between the two ends. Germline CDR1 SGHRS, CDR2 YFSETQ. CDR3 length: 14 amino acids. The CDR3 loop reads CASSLEGLSYEQYF. Written as DNA, the CDR3 is TGCGCCAGCAGCTTGGAGGGGCTGTCCTACGAGCAGTACTTC.

This clone was recorded a few times. This chain's CDR3 is CASSEPLASTYEQYF. CDR3 DNA: TGCGCCAGCAGTGAGCCCCTAGCGAGCACCTACGAGCAGTACTTC. J is TRBJ2-7 and V is TRBV10-2; a possible D gene is TRBD2 (6 bases). CDR1 WSHSY and CDR2 SAAADI come from the germline V gene. V dropped 2 bases and J dropped 2 bases, with 13 bases sitting between them. The CDR3 consists of 15 residues.

For the CDR3, the DNA is TGTGCCAGCAGCCGCCTCTCGTGGGAGCCCTACGAGCAGTACTTC. It specifies CASSRLSWEPYEQYF. The chain couples TRBV11-2 to TRBJ2-7, with a possible D match to TRBD2 (5 bases). V was trimmed by 5 bases and J by 2 bases, leaving 16 bases between them. Germline CDR1 reads SGHAT; CDR2 reads FQNNGV. CDR3 length equals 15 residues.

J is TRBJ2-7 and V is TRBV29-1; the match to TRBD2 covers 11 bases. The CDR3 runs 15 residues. Per germline, CDR1 SQVTM and CDR2 ANQGSEA. Trimming at V came to 5 bases and at J to 1 base, leaving 7 bases not matched to a gene. CDR3 amino acids: CSVSMGLAVSYEQYF. CDR3 nucleotide sequence: TGCAGCGTTTCTATGGGACTAGCGGTTTCCTACGAGCAGTACTTC.

V usage is TRBV19 and J usage is TRBJ1-2; 8 positions match TRBD1. CDR3 length: 14 residues. The germline gives CDR1 LNHDA, CDR2 SQIVND (reference sequence). Trimming took 2 bases from V and 4 from J; bases not matched to a gene: 3. The CDR3 reads CASSIQGAAYGYTF. In DNA form, the CDR3 reads TGTGCCAGTAGTATACAGGGGGCGGCCTATGGCTACACCTTC.

The sample holds one count of this clone. The genes are TRBV4-2 and TRBJ2-1, with 13 nucleotides matching TRBD2. From germline, CDR1 is LGHNA and CDR2 YNFKEQ. The V segment lost 1 base and the J segment 9 bases; nucleotides outside the gene matches: 6. The CDR3 length is 16 residues. The CDR3 reads CASSQAGLAGEGEQFF. In nucleotides, the CDR3 is TGTGCCAGCAGCCAAGCCGGACTAGCGGGAGAGGGTGAGCAGTTCTTC.

V and J are TRBV7-2 and TRBJ2-7; possibly TRBD1 for D (5 bases). CDR1 is SGHTA, CDR2 FQGNSA, per germline. The CDR3 is 15 residues long. Deletions cut 3 bases from V and 3 bases from J, with 15 bases between. CDR3 amino acids: CASSFIQGRGYEQYF. The DNA for the CDR3 is TGTGCCAGCAGCTTCATTCAGGGAAGAGGCTACGAGCAGTACTTC.

This chain joins TRBV5-1 and TRBJ2-7, with a possible D match to TRBD1 (6 bases). Germline loops: CDR1 SGHRS, CDR2 YFSETQ. The CDR3 extends over 13 amino acids. With 3 bases removed from V and 1 base from J, the gap between germline ends came to 8 bases. This CDR3 reads CASSSGQSYEQYF. The CDR3 DNA reads as TGCGCCAGCAGCTCCGGACAGTCCTACGAGCAGTACTTC. The full variable domain, with the rest looked up from reference TRBV5-1 and TRBJ2-7, is KAGVTQTPRYLIKTRGQQVTLSCSPISGHRSVSWYQQTPGQGLQFLFEYFSETQRNKGNFPGRFSGRQFSNSRSEMNVSTLELGDSALYLCASSSGQSYEQYFGPGTRLTVT.

The V call is TRBV7-6, the J call TRBJ2-1, with TRBD2 matching 9 bases. V lost 5 bases and J lost 4; bases outside the gene matches: 6. Germline V gene lookup returns CDR1 SGHVS and CDR2 FNYEAQ. The CDR3 runs to 15 residues. As DNA, the CDR3 is TGTGCCAGCAGCCAGGCTGCGGGGGGGTACAATGAGCAGTTCTTC. Protein: CASSQAAGGYNEQFF.

This chain uses TRBV6-5 with TRBJ2-5, with a tentative D call TRBD2 (5 bases). Trimming removed 2 bases at V and 4 bases at J, with 5 bases between. CDR1 and CDR2 (germline): MNHEY, SVGAGI. This CDR3 is 12 amino acids long. CDR3 in DNA: TGTGCCAGCAGTTACCGGGGAGAGACCCAGTACTTC. Amino acids: CASSYRGETQYF.

The V call is TRBV4-1, the J call TRBJ2-7; the D gene is possibly TRBD1 (7 bases). There are 12 residues in the CDR3. Germline V gene lookup returns CDR1 MGHRA and CDR2 YSYEKL. The V end was cut by 5 bases, the J end by 7 bases, with 12 bases between. CDR3 residues: CASSGGGVEQYF. The CDR3 DNA sequence: TGCGCCAGCAGCGGAGGGGGCGTTGAGCAGTACTTC.

This sequence joins TRBV18 and TRBJ2-7; a weak D match, TRBD2 (6 bases). Trimming removed 4 bases at V and 3 bases at J, with 13 bases between. The CDR3 totals 14 residues. Germline V lookup: CDR1 KGHSH, CDR2 LQKENI. CDR3 protein: CASSQGTPGYEQYF. Here the CDR3 DNA reads TGTGCCAGCTCACAGGGGACTCCCGGCTACGAGCAGTACTTC.

The V call is TRBV18, the J call TRBJ1-3; 10 bases line up with TRBD1. J was trimmed by 4 bases and V by 3 bases; bases with no gene match: 3. Germline V lookup: CDR1 KGHSH, CDR2 LQKENI. There are 15 residues in the CDR3. CDR3 DNA: TGTGCCAGCTCACCGGGGACAGGGGCCGGAAACACCATATATTTT. Translating it yields CASSPGTGAGNTIYF.

The V and J genes are TRBV3-1 (or the pseudogene TRBV3-2) and TRBJ1-1; possibly TRBD1 for D (6 bases). The CDR3 loop spans 17 amino acids. CDR1 and CDR2 from the germline V gene are LGHDT and YNNKEL (reference sequence). V shed 4 bases and J shed 3 bases, with 21 bases lying between them. The CDR3 region has the DNA TGTGCCAGCAGCCCGGCCGGGACACTCAAGATCGACACTGAAGCTTTCTTT. This gives the protein CASSPAGTLKIDTEAFF.